This T cell receptor (beta chain) originates from a study of identical twins. TCRdb redid the calling of the 5' RACE reads with MiXCR, one entry per CDR3 protein. Of hundreds of thousands of distinct CDR3 sequences in the sample, 21% were seen once. There are a few counts of this clonotype. These sequences were also reported in another study, on T cells expressing NK-cell markers.

This receptor was taken from a woman aged 18-29 years in good health. Sequences were obtained from PBMCs.

The CDR3 DNA reads as TGTGCCATCAGTAACAGGTCGGCTCAGCCCCAGCATTTT. Its protein product is CAISNRSAQPQHF. The V call is TRBV10-3, the J call TRBJ1-5; maybe TRBD1 (5 bases). V lost 5 bases to trimming and J lost 6 bases, with 11 bases between them. The CDR3 totals 13 residues. Germline V gives CDR1 ENHRY, CDR2 SYGVKD.